This TCR beta chain was observed in a study of beta chain features in type 1 diabetes. Study conclusions and caveats: Equally in patients and controls, PCR might preferentially amplify shorter templates.

The whole isolated RNA underwent reverse transcription, so sequencing captured expressed TCRB transcripts. The protocol was immunoSEQ multiplex PCR, while the TCRdb copy is restricted to in-frame clones and leaves out a portion. The table records fewer than 900,000 clones, 17% of them present only once. Markers CD45RO/CCR7/CD25/CD127/CD95/CD27 served to sort CD4+ naive, central memory, regulatory and stem cell-like memory cells. This clone has only a few counts. Its antigen is unidentified. The sample was naive CD4+ T cells from blood. This clonotype was sampled from a woman aged 18-29 years in good health.

DNA for the CDR3: TGCGCCAGCAGCGCCGGGACAGGGGGCTCCTACAATGAGCAGTTCTTC. Translating it yields CASSAGTGGSYNEQFF. This chain links TRBV4-3 with TRBJ2-1, with 11 positions matching TRBD1. The germline gives CDR1 LGHNA, CDR2 YSLEER. V shed 5 bases, J shed 0 bases, and the junction held 3 bases outside the gene matches. This CDR3 has 16 residues.